This T cell receptor (beta chain) was retrieved from a study of cytomegalovirus exposure and HLA in healthy donors (dated by TCRdb to the late 2010s). For the study in its entirety: According to an earlier analysis of a few hundred of the donors, roughly 180 million T cells yielded 117 million unique TCR beta sequences and approximately 280 Gb of sequence data. Typing coverage varied by locus: about 629-630 donors for A, B, C, DRB1 and DQB1; more than 500 for DQA1; about 590 for DPA1; roughly 450 for DPB1. On average, 235,054 unique TCR beta nucleotide sequences were sequenced per donor among some 420 genotyped donors of the cohort, with roughly 18% of those sequences being non-productive. Rather than drawing on any new phenotypic data, the later analysis identified candidate immune exposures from TCR beta sequences and the way those sequences occurred across donors. Donor age, sex, ethnicity and CMV serostatus were collected together with the repertoire data. HLA typing covered class I and class II loci at four-digit resolution. The T cell repertoires of around 730 subjects were profiled by immunosequencing and related to cytomegalovirus serostatus. Among the approximately 400 genotyped donors, more than 70% belonged to the genetic ancestry cluster associated with self-reported Caucasian donors. The study aimed to test whether signatures of past pathogen exposure could be identified by cataloging public T cell receptors. A later analysis re-examined previously published TCR beta repertoires from more than 600 donors and added high-resolution HLA genotyping to investigate patterns of TCR occurrence. To predict cytomegalovirus infection status, the study brought together high-throughput TCR immunosequencing, statistical association of individual TCRs with disease status, and machine learning. Approximately 310 gigabases of sequencing data and around 87 million unique TCR sequences were included in an early release covering 550 to 650 HLA-typed donors. Genome-wide SNP genotypes for about 65% of the 666 donors were used in a later genetic analysis, which treated that subset as a discovery cohort. To decide whether each TCR beta V gene segment behaved as functional or pseudogenic, an earlier analysis of over 500 of the donors relied on high-throughput TCR beta sequencing. Because of strong linkage in the cohort, roughly five DR-DQ haplotypes were treated as single units for association and clustering. All discovery cohort repertoires had been generated using a single sequencing platform. A separate validation cohort of roughly 120 different subjects was used in addition to the roughly 670-subject first cohort.

Comment on this clone: The target of this receptor is not known. Base qualities are not at hand, and no much larger clone is one base apart.

According to the germline V gene, CDR1 reads SGHVS and CDR2 reads FQNEAQ. Including the terminal cysteine and phenylalanine, the CDR3 comprises 15 residues. Just CDR3 DNA is preserved here, 45 bases in frame from base 1. Relative to germline, V is 4 bases shorter and J is 5 bases shorter, with 17 bases between their ends. The cohort comprised approximately 700 healthy bone marrow donors. At the time of sampling, all cohort members were nominally healthy, though unrecorded immune exposures were likely present. The donor tested CMV seropositive, placing the donor among the 289 seropositive members of the cohort. Every donor gave a peripheral blood sample, and the peripheral blood mononuclear cells from that sample were used for TCR beta sequencing. Genomic DNA extraction from the blood cell samples was performed with the Qiagen DNeasy Blood Extraction Kit. The library was made by the immunoSEQ multiplex PCR assay. For the multiplex PCR, a mixture combining 60 forward primers for TCR Vbeta segments and 13 reverse primers for TCR Jbeta segments was used. Amplification of the CDR3 region of rearranged TCR beta genes was performed with a multiplex PCR assay on genomic DNA. Amplified TCR beta libraries were sequenced as 87-base-pair reads on the Illumina HiSeq System. Regarding the original processing steps: In a later analysis, about 80 million unique TCR beta chains were counted across the approximately 640 repertoires, and roughly 10 million of these chains were shared by at least two donors. A nearest-neighbor algorithm error-corrected the raw reads and collapsed the reads into unique sequences, merging closely related sequences to remove PCR and sequencing errors. CDR3 sequences were aligned to IMGT reference sequences to assign V, D and J gene segments. Each retained sequence needed at least a six-nucleotide match to both a V gene segment and a J gene segment. Rearrangements were called productive when the CDR3 lacked stop codons and stayed in frame with V and J; all others were non-productive. CDR3 was defined by IMGT convention, running from the second conserved V-encoded cysteine to the conserved J-encoded phenylalanine. Sequences without an unambiguous match to a single V gene segment were excluded from the earlier analysis of almost 600 of the donors. In an earlier analysis of approximately 500 of the donors, a V segment was called functional when productive rearrangements were above 56.7%, and segregating when the standard deviation between donors exceeded 5%. A statistical classification framework was developed to diagnose cytomegalovirus status using the catalog of TCR beta chain sequences. A later analysis assigned V and J genes by comparing TCR nucleotide sequences with IMGT/GENE-DB human TR gene sequences. In a later analysis, CDR3 sequences and most-parsimonious VDJ recombination scenarios were assigned using the TCRdist pipeline. In a later analysis, every TCR beta chain was defined by the combination of its CDR3 amino acid sequence and its V-gene family, and reads without a unique V-gene family were dropped. To address suspected cross-contamination and a sequencing artifact, a later analysis removed roughly 640 highly shared, low-generation-probability nucleotide sequences. In a later analysis, a clonal expansion index was calculated for each public chain from normalized within-repertoire ranks of inferred template counts. In a later analysis, generation probabilities were computed using a VDJ recombination model fitted to out-of-frame rearrangements, and the results were checked against IGoR. In a later analysis, hypergeometric tests were used to score TCR-TCR, TCR-HLA and TCR-CMV co-occurrence, with a repertoire-size bias correction applied to TCR pairs. In a later analysis, false discovery rates were estimated by permuting HLA or CMV assignments 20 times. In a later analysis, co-occurring TCRs were grouped using DBSCAN, with TCRdist sequence similarity added in when clustering inside HLA-allele-positive subsets. Co-occurrence clustering excluded repertoires with fewer than 30,000 or more than 120,000 public chains, plus five with anomalous nucleotide sharing. TCRdb's version of the immuneACCESS table is confined to in-frame rearrangements and falls short of the full clone set. An unresolved V gene accounts for under half of the shortfall where checked; the remainder is of unknown origin. From that table come the V and J calls and clone size; the DNA was used to work out D and trimming. This sample is represented by 90,000 to 100,000 clones; about 75% of them were singletons. Of the sample, around 7% falls within the top ten clones.

General study outcomes and caveats: An earlier analysis of approximately 530 of the donors showed that most TCR beta V segments appeared in productive rearrangements either about 87% or about 30% of the time, which broadly matched IMGT annotations. According to a later analysis, parvovirus B19, influenza, CMV and Epstein-Barr virus appeared linked to several top co-occurrence clusters. Roughly uniform sequencing depth across donors was assumed in presence/absence analyses, although this assumption may not hold. The cohort was sequenced for TCR beta chains only, and without alpha or paired-chain data the features that could be detected were limited. In a later analysis, most CMV-associated TCR beta chains were found to appear HLA-restricted, with HLA associations seemingly driven largely by CMV exposure. In a later analysis, the rate of TCR association differed among HLA loci, with DRB1 alleles having the most associated TCRs and HLA-C alleles having the fewest. A total of roughly 160 TCR beta chains were listed by the study as associated with cytomegalovirus. Because some donors lacked HLA typing at each locus, the association tests relied only on the typed subset. A further reported finding was that TCR beta sequences accurately predicted the HLA-A and HLA-B alleles for most subjects in the first cohort. A later genetic analysis associated a missense DCLRE1C variant with V-gene and J-gene trimming of TCR beta chains, and an independent cohort replicated the association. A cluster of highly shared sequence variants was judged likely to be a technical artifact of the sequencing pipeline. Strong co-occurrence of HLA alleles, especially DR and DQ, made assigning TCR associations to individual alleles difficult. It was suggested by the authors that the approach could potentially be generalized to other disease states and immunological phenotypes. In vitro tests confirmed that a few of the cytomegalovirus-associated TCR beta chains recognize cytomegalovirus antigens. The earlier analysis of some 560 of the donors excluded about 16 rarely observed V segments, including chromosome 9 orphons, because counts were too low. Correlated functional status among segregating V segments might be attributable to linkage disequilibrium, but an unknown experimental factor could not be ruled out. The only immune exposure information available for the cohort was CMV serostatus. According to a later genetic analysis, donors in an Asian-associated ancestry cluster had fewer N-insertions in productive TCRs than the approximately 630-donor mean. Cytomegalovirus status was reported to be diagnosed by the classifier with high specificity and sensitivity in both the original and validation cohorts. A later analysis associated 16,951 TCR beta sequences with specific HLA alleles at a false discovery rate of 0.05. While some public TCRs were present in many individuals, most TCR sequences turned up only very rarely across donors. In a later analysis, HLA-associated TCR beta chains were found to be more clonally expanded and to have lower generation probabilities than equally common non-associated chains. Some IMGT-functional V segments, including TRBV6-2 and TRBV6-3, could not be told apart with the 87-base-pair reads, so those segments were excluded.

The specimen was PBMCs. The rearrangement joined TRBV7-8 to TRBJ1-2; TRBD1 is perhaps the D gene, given 6 matching bases. The clonotype comes from a man in his forties in good health and CMV-seropositive. The nucleotide sequence is given as TGTGCCAGCAGCTACCGGGACACCCTTCTTTATGGCTACACCTTC. Its protein product is CASSYRDTLLYGYTF.